This is a list of T cell receptor beta chains from one sample in a study of CD8 T cells in ankylosing spondylitis. MiXCR was run by TCRdb on the 5' RACE reads, yielding one entry per CDR3 protein. The table records about 90,000 distinct CDR3 sequences, about 27% of them present only once. Material for sequencing was blood, either unsorted or a sorted T cell fraction (not recorded which). These receptors came from a male donor with ankylosing spondylitis or in good health (not recorded which). Both conserved end residues are part of each CDR3. The D gene is left open where the match is weak. Where a row states a size, it is once, few, many or the class of an expanded clone; other rows omit it.

TRBV10-3	TRBJ2-3	few	.	TGTGCCATTTCCCGGGACGAAACCACAGATACGCAGTATTTT	CAISRDETTDTQYF
TRBV20-1	TRBJ2-2	many	TRBD2	TGCAGTGCAACCGCAGTAGCGGGAGGAACAAACACCGGGGAGCTGTTTTTT	CSATAVAGGTNTGELFF
TRBV30	TRBJ2-7	.	.	TGTGCCTGGAGTGTAGGAATCACCTACGAGCAGTACTTC	CAWSVGITYEQYF
TRBV9	TRBJ2-3	few	.	TGTGCCAGCAGTGAGACTCGAGATACGCAGTATTTT	CASSETRDTQYF
TRBV7-9	TRBJ1-3	.	.	TGTGCCAGCACCCCGGAGACGCTTGGAAACACCATATATTTT	CASTPETLGNTIYF
TRBV5-1	TRBJ2-7	.	.	TGCGCCAGCACCAATAGTTACGAGCAGTACTTC	CASTNSYEQYF
TRBV5-1	TRBJ2-1	.	TRBD2	TGCGCCAGCAGCTTGGAAGGTTGGTTTGCTAGCGGGAGTACCCAACCGAGGGACTACAATGAGCAGTTCTTC	CASSLEGWFASGSTQPRDYNEQFF
TRBV5-1	TRBJ1-2	.	.	TGCGCCAGCCAAACCGGGACCGGGAGTAACTATGGCTACACCTTC	CASQTGTGSNYGYTF
TRBV20-1	TRBJ2-2	.	.	TGCAGTGCTAGCCGAGTCGGGGAGCTGTTTTTT	CSASRVGELFF
TRBV4-2	TRBJ2-3	few	.	TGTGCCAGCAGCCAAGATAAGGGGAGCATTGGGCCGACTAGCACAGATACGCAGTATTTT	CASSQDKGSIGPTSTDTQYF
TRBV7-6	TRBJ1-1	.	.	TGTGCCAGCAGCCCACACAGGGCGGAAGCTTTCTTT	CASSPHRAEAFF
TRBV7-9	TRBJ2-1	few	TRBD2	TGTGCCAGCAGCTCTCAGCGGGGGGTTTACAATGAGCAGTTCTTC	CASSSQRGVYNEQFF
TRBV28	TRBJ2-2	.	.	TGTGCCACCTGCAACGAAAGGGGGACGAACACCGGGGAGCTGTTTTTT	CATCNERGTNTGELFF
TRBV7-2	TRBJ1-5	.	.	TGTGCCAGCAGCTTACCTGCTGCCGGACTCTCAGATCAGCCCCAGCATTTT	CASSLPAAGLSDQPQHF
TRBV3-1	TRBJ2-1	.	.	TGTGCCAGCAGCCAAGGGGTTGGGGCCGGTGAGCAGTTCTTC	CASSQGVGAGEQFF
TRBV20-1	TRBJ2-1	.	.	TGCAGTGTCGAAAAGCAGCAGAGCTCCTACAATGAGCAGTTCTTC	CSVEKQQSSYNEQFF
TRBV5-1	TRBJ2-7	.	.	TGCGCCAGCAGACCAGGGGGGGCCTACGAGCAGTACTTC	CASRPGGAYEQYF
TRBV5-1	TRBJ2-7	medium-sized	.	TGCGCCAGCAGCTACGGGAACAGGTACTACGAGCAGTACTTC	CASSYGNRYYEQYF
TRBV11-2	TRBJ2-3	.	.	TGTGCCAGCAGCTTAGAGAGGGTCGGGAATACGCAGTATTTT	CASSLERVGNTQYF
TRBV11-2	TRBJ2-1	.	.	.	CASSPTSGRGGNEQFF
TRBV5-1	TRBJ2-2	.	.	TGCGCCAGCAGCTTACTCCGGGACTTCGACACCGGGGAGCTGTTTTTT	CASSLLRDFDTGELFF
TRBV24-1	TRBJ1-4	few	.	TGTGCCACCAGTGACCCCTCTACGTCGGGAGAAAAACTGTTTTTT	CATSDPSTSGEKLFF
TRBV9	TRBJ1-2	.	.	TGTGCCAGCAGCGTGGCAGAGAACTATGGCTACACCTTC	CASSVAENYGYTF
TRBV3-1	TRBJ1-4	few	.	TGTGCCAGCAGCCAAGCGGGGCCAGCAACTAATGAAAAACTGTTTTTT	CASSQAGPATNEKLFF
TRBV5-1	TRBJ1-5	few	.	TGCGCCAGCAGCCCCTCTGGGGGGTCCAATCAGCCCCAGCATTTT	CASSPSGGSNQPQHF
TRBV5-1	TRBJ2-5	.	.	TGCGCCAGCAGCTCCTCCGGGGACCAAGAGACCCAGTACTTC	CASSSSGDQETQYF
TRBV28	TRBJ2-2	many	.	TGTGCCAGCAGCCCCAGGAACACCGGGGAGCTGTTTTTT	CASSPRNTGELFF
TRBV12-3/TRBV12-4	TRBJ1-1	.	.	TGTGCCAGCAGTTACCGGGAGAACACTGAAGCTTTCTTT	CASSYRENTEAFF
TRBV7-2	TRBJ2-3	.	.	TGTGCCAGCAGCTTAGGGGCAGCGAATACAGATACGCAGTATTTT	CASSLGAANTDTQYF
TRBV9	TRBJ1-3	.	.	TGTGCCAGCAGCGTAGTAGGGGGATCTGGAAACACCATATATTTT	CASSVVGGSGNTIYF
TRBV19	TRBJ1-2	.	.	TGTGCCGCCTCGGGCGGAGGGTCCTATGGCTACACCTTC	CAASGGGSYGYTF
TRBV20-1	TRBJ2-1	many	TRBD2	TGCAGTGCTGGTGGGAGGGAGTCAGGTGAGCAGTTCTTC	CSAGGRESGEQFF
TRBV29-1	TRBJ2-7	.	TRBD1	TGCAGCGTTGCTCCGGGACAGAAGCCCCACGAGCAGTACTTC	CSVAPGQKPHEQYF
TRBV19	TRBJ2-2	.	.	TGTGCCAGTACCTCGGGTCTCTTTGGGGGCGGGGAGCTGTTTTTT	CASTSGLFGGGELFF
TRBV10-3	TRBJ1-5	.	.	TGTGCCATCAGTGAGTCGATCGGCAGGGGAGATCAGCCCCAGCATTTT	CAISESIGRGDQPQHF
TRBV6-2/TRBV6-3	TRBJ2-5	.	TRBD1	TGTGCCAGCATATATAGACAGGGGGAGACCCAGTACTTC	CASIYRQGETQYF
TRBV7-2	TRBJ2-3	few	.	TGTGCCAGCAGCTTAGAACGAACTACGCAGTATTTT	CASSLERTTQYF
TRBV9	TRBJ2-3	.	.	TGTGCCAGCAGCCCGCCTGGTAGGAGCACAGATACGCAGTATTTT	CASSPPGRSTDTQYF
TRBV14	TRBJ1-1	.	.	TGTGCCAGCAGCCGAGGACAGTCGGCTTTCTTT	CASSRGQSAFF
TRBV11-2	TRBJ2-1	.	.	TGTGCCAGCAGCTTGCGGGGTACCTACAATGAGCAGTTCTTC	CASSLRGTYNEQFF
TRBV20-1	TRBJ2-1	.	.	TGCAGTGCTAGAGAGCAGGGCAACAATGAGCAGTTCTTC	CSAREQGNNEQFF
TRBV14	TRBJ2-1	few	TRBD2	TGTGCCAGCAACGGGGGAGGGGTTTACAATGAGCAGTTCTTC	CASNGGGVYNEQFF
TRBV12-3/TRBV12-4	TRBJ2-3	few	.	TGTGCCACCCTTGCAGGGTTTGTTTCAGATACGCAGTATTTT	CATLAGFVSDTQYF
TRBV5-1	TRBJ1-1	few	.	TGCGCCAGCAATCTGGGGGCCCTAACCTTTAAGAACACTGAAGCTTTCTTT	CASNLGALTFKNTEAFF
TRBV5-1	TRBJ2-2	few	.	TGCGCCAGCAGCAATGCAGGGCCCCCCGGGGAGCTGTTTTTT	CASSNAGPPGELFF
TRBV10-3	TRBJ1-2	few	TRBD1	TGTGCCATCAGTACACAGGGGAATCAGTATGGCTACACCTTC	CAISTQGNQYGYTF
TRBV7-3	TRBJ2-1	.	TRBD2	TGTGCCAGCAGCCGTAGCGGGGGGGTCAATGAGCAGTTCTTC	CASSRSGGVNEQFF
TRBV20-1	TRBJ2-5	.	TRBD2	TGCAGTGCTCCTAATAGCGGGGACCAAGAGACCCAGTACTTC	CSAPNSGDQETQYF
TRBV5-1	TRBJ2-4	few	.	TGCGCCAGCAGCGACCTCTTTGGGGGGAACATTCAGTACTTC	CASSDLFGGNIQYF
TRBV7-3	TRBJ1-2	.	.	TGTGCCAGCAGCCCACAGGAGAACTATGGCTACACCTTC	CASSPQENYGYTF
TRBV20-1	TRBJ2-4	.	.	TGCAGTGCTAGAGACGGAGGTAGCGGTGACATTCAGTACTTC	CSARDGGSGDIQYF
TRBV12-3/TRBV12-4	TRBJ2-6	.	.	TGTGCCAGCAGCCGCGACAGCTCTGGGGCCAACGTCCTGACTTTC	CASSRDSSGANVLTF
TRBV4-2	TRBJ2-3	.	.	TGTGCCAGCAGCCAAGAATCGGGAGATACGCAGTATTTT	CASSQESGDTQYF